Presented here are 14 T cell receptor beta chains from one specimen sequenced in a study of blood T cells in healthy people across ages. A sample-barcoded 5' primer and a J-beta primer mix were used in a second PCR of roughly 7 to 11 cycles. MiXCR, run by TCRdb on the 5' RACE reads, gives a single entry per CDR3 protein. The repertoire holds about 560,000 distinct CDR3 sequences, over 25% seen once, with 3% to 4.5% in the top ten. The sample also formed part of further work on T cells of mothers and their children.

Sequencing was done on a sample of blood. The source is a boy between 2 and 10 years old in good health.

V is TRBV29-1 and J is TRBJ1-2; possible D gene TRBD1, 6 bases. This CDR3 spans 12 amino acids. The germline CDR1 and CDR2 sequences are SQVTM and ANQGSEA. V was trimmed by 4 bases and J by 3 bases, leaving 9 bases between them. CDR3 sequence reads: CSVGRGDYGYTF. The CDR3, as DNA: TGCAGCGTTGGCAGGGGAGACTATGGCTACACCTTC.

This clonotype came up a few times. V is TRBV5-1 and J is TRBJ2-5, with D perhaps matching TRBD1 (6 bases). The J call is doubtful: the DNA matches TRBJ2-7 better. CDR1 and CDR2 from the germline V gene are SGHRS and YFSETQ. This CDR3 has 15 amino acids. DNA for the CDR3: TGCGCCAGCAGCTTGAAGGGGACATACCTATACGAGCAGTACTTC. Protein product: CASSLKGTYLYEQYF.

The chain links TRBV6-2 or TRBV6-3 to TRBJ2-5; D is undetermined. The DNA end is a closer match to TRBJ2-1, so the J assignment may be wrong. Germline CDR1 MNHEY, CDR2 SVGEGT. The CDR3 loop spans 12 amino acids. CDR3 nucleotides: TGTGCCAGCAGTGGGCAGAATTATGAGCAGTTCTTC. This gives the protein CASSGQNYEQFF.

This clonotype occurred a few times. The junction and the germline gene differ at one end; a read error may be behind it. This chain uses TRBV5-4 with TRBJ2-1; 12 nucleotides match TRBD2. CDR3 size: 15 residues. Germline CDR1 is SGHNT and CDR2 is YYREEE (reference sequence). In DNA form, the CDR3 reads TGTGCCAGCAGCCCCCGGACTAGCGGGACCAATGAGCGGTTCTTC. This gives the protein CASSPRTSGTNERFF.

The chain employs TRBV5-6 and TRBJ1-1; possibly TRBD1 for D (6 bases). This CDR3 contains 13 residues. The V and J ends lost 4 bases and 6 bases respectively, with 13 bases between them. Germline V gives CDR1 SGHDT, CDR2 YYEEEE. This CDR3 is CASSPDSSAEAFF. CDR3 bases: TGTGCCAGCAGCCCGGACAGTTCCGCTGAAGCTTTCTTT.

This chain links TRBV9 with TRBJ2-6; D ambiguous. V dropped 4 bases and J dropped 0 bases, with 11 bases sitting between them. Germline V lookup: CDR1 SGDLS, CDR2 YYNGEE. The CDR3 loop spans 16 amino acids. The DNA for the CDR3 is TGTGCCAGCAGCTCCGGACCCTACTCTGGGGCCAACGTCCTGACTTTC. Its translation is CASSSGPYSGANVLTF.

This clonotype was counted only a few times. The V and J genes are TRBV7-2 and TRBJ1-1; TRBD1 matches 9 bases. The CDR3 is 17 amino acids. From germline, CDR1 is SGHTA and CDR2 FQGNSA. V trimming: 3 bases; J trimming: 1 base; junction bases outside the gene matches: 9. CDR3 in amino acids: CASSFPRDRVPNTEAFF. Written as DNA, the CDR3 is TGTGCCAGCAGCTTCCCCCGGGACAGGGTCCCGAACACTGAAGCTTTCTTT.

Concerning this clonotype: At one end, the junction sequence differs from germline, possibly due to a read error. This CDR3 reads CSIEVAGDYEQYF. CDR3 coding DNA: TGCAGCATTGAAGTCGCGGGCGATTACGAGCAGTACTTC. This sequence joins TRBV29-1 and TRBJ2-7; D is possibly TRBD2 (5 bases). Germline V gives CDR1 SQVTM, CDR2 ANQGSEA. The CDR3 loop spans 13 amino acids.

The sample holds a few counts of this clonotype. J is TRBJ2-7 and V is TRBV6-2 or TRBV6-3, with 9 bases matching TRBD2. The CDR3 covers 16 residues. Germline V gives CDR1 MNHEY, CDR2 SVGEGT. V trimming: 0 bases; J trimming: 1 base; junction bases outside the gene matches: 4. CDR3 amino acids: CASSYSEAGGSYEQYF. The CDR3 bases are TGTGCCAGCAGTTACTCGGAGGCGGGAGGGTCCTACGAGCAGTACTTC.

This clonotype turned up a few times. The chain uses TRBV20-1 and TRBJ2-1; D is unresolved. Germline V gives CDR1 DFQATT, CDR2 SNEGSKA (reference sequence). There are 14 residues in the CDR3. The germline V and J ends were trimmed by 0 bases and 5 bases, with 11 bases remaining between them. In DNA form, the CDR3 reads TGCAGTGCTAGAGACAGACCCTACAACAATGAGCAGTTCTTC. It specifies CSARDRPYNNEQFF.

The sample holds one count of this clonotype. This chain connects TRBV12-3 or TRBV12-4 to TRBJ1-3, with D possibly being TRBD1 (6 bases). The CDR3 spans 17 residues. Trimming removed 5 bases from V and 0 bases from J, with 17 bases in between. CDR3 sequence reads: CASSPPLGGRSGNTIYF. CDR3 nucleotides: TGTGCCAGCAGTCCACCCCTTGGGGGCCGCTCTGGAAACACCATATATTTT.

This rearrangement joins TRBV29-1 to TRBJ2-5; no firm D call. In germline, CDR1 is SQVTM, CDR2 ANQGSEA. The CDR3 consists of 12 residues. Trimming took off 6 bases at V and 2 bases at J, with 10 bases between the two ends. The CDR3, as DNA: TGCAGCGTCTCGGCTAGTCAAGAGACCCAGTACTTC. Amino acid sequence: CSVSASQETQYF.

This clonotype has more than one count but fewer than ten. This chain joins TRBV20-1 and TRBJ1-1; D is unclear. Trimming stripped 3 bases from V and 4 bases from J, with 9 bases between. Germline values: CDR1 DFQATT, CDR2 SNEGSKA (reference sequence). CDR3 size: 12 residues. The DNA for the CDR3 is TGCAGTGCTAGCGGATTAGCCACTGAAGCTTTCTTT. Protein product: CSASGLATEAFF.

This chain uses TRBV9 with TRBJ2-5; 15 bases agree with TRBD2. The trim removed 3 bases at V and 0 bases at J, leaving 6 bases unmatched. Germline CDR1 and CDR2: SGDLS and YYNGEE. CDR3 length: 18 residues. This chain's CDR3 is CASSAGLAGGTYQETQYF. The CDR3 DNA follows: TGTGCCAGCAGCGCGGGACTAGCGGGGGGCACATACCAAGAGACCCAGTACTTC.